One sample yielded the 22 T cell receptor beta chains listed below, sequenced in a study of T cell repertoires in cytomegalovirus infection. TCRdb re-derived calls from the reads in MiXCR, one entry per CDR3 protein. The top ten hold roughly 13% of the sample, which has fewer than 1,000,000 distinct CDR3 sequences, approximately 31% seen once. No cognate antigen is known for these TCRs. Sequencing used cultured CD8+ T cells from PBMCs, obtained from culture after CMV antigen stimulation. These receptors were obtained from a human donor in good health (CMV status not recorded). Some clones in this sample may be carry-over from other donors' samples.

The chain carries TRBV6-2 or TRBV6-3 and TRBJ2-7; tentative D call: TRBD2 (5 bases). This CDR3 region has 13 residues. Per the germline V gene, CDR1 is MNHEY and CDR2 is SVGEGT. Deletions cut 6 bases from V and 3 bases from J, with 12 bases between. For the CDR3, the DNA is TGTGCCAGCAGCACATCGGGGAACTACGAGCAGTACGTC. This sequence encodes CASSTSGNYEQYV.

CDR3 coding DNA: TGTGCCAGCAGCTTCGGACAGGCAGAGACCCAGTACTTC. This encodes CASSFGQAETQYF. The chain uses TRBV7-9 and TRBJ2-5; 7 bases agree with TRBD1. The ends lost 3 bases at V and 4 bases at J; junction bases unmatched: 2. Per germline, CDR1 SEHNR and CDR2 FQNEAQ (reference sequence). This CDR3 has 13 residues.

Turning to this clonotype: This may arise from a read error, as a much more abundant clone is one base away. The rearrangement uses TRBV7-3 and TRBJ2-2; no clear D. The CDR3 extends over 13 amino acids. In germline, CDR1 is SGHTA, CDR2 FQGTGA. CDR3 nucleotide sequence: TGTGCCACCAGCTTCGACGGAACCGGGGAGCTGTTTTTT. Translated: CATSFDGTGELFF.

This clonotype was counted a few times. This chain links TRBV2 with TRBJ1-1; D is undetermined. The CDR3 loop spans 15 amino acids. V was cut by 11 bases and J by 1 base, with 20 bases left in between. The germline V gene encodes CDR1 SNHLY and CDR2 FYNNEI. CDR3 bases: TGTGCCGTTGTCACAGTCGAGACCGAGAACACTGAAGCTTTCTTT. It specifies CAVVTVETENTEAFF.

The CDR3 DNA sequence: TGTGCCACCAGCAGGATGGAAGCCATGAACACTGAAGCTTTCTTT. This gives the protein CATSRMEAMNTEAFF. The chain couples TRBV15 to TRBJ1-1; D unresolved. This CDR3 has 15 amino acids. Trimming left V 3 bases short and J 0 bases short, with 11 bases between. Germline CDR1 and CDR2: LNHNV and YYDKDF (reference sequence).

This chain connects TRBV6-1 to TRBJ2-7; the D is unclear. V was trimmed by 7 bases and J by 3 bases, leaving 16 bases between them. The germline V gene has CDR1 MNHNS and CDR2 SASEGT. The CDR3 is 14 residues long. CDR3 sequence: CASTYSGLGYEQYF. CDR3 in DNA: TGTGCCAGCACCTACTCCGGTCTCGGCTACGAGCAGTACTTC.

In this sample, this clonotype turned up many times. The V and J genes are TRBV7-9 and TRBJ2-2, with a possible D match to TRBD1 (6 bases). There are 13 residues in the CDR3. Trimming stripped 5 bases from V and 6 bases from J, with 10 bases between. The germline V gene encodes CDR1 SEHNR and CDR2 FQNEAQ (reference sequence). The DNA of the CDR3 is TGTGCCAGCAGCCCCACAGGGTCCGGGGAGCTGTTTTTT. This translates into CASSPTGSGELFF.

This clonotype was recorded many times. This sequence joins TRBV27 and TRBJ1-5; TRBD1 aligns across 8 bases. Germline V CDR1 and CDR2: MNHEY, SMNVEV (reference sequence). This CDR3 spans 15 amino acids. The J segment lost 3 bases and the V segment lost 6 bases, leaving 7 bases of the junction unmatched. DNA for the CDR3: TGTGCCAGCAGCTTAGGACAGGGCCTCAATCAGCCCCAGCATTTT. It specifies CASSLGQGLNQPQHF.

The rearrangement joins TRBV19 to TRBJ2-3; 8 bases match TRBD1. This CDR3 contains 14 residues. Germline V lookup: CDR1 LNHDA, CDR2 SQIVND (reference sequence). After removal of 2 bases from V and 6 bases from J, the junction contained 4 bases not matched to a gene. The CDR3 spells CASSINQGADTQYF. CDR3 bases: TGTGCCAGTAGTATAAATCAGGGGGCGGATACGCAGTATTTT.

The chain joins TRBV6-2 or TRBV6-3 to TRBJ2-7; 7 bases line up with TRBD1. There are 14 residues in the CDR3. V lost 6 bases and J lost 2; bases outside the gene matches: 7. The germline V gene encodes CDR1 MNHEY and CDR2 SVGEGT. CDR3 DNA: TGTGCCAGCAGCCTCCGGGACAGAGCCTACGAGCAGTACGTC. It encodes CASSLRDRAYEQYV.

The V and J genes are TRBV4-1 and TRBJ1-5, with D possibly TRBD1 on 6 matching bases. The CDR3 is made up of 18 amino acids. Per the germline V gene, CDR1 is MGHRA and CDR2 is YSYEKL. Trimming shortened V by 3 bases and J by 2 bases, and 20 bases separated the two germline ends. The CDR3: CASSHPLGGIGGNQPQHF. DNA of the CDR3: TGCGCCAGCAGCCACCCCTTGGGGGGCATAGGGGGCAATCAGCCCCAGCATTTT.

CDR3 coding DNA: TGTGCCACCAGCAGAGATCAGGGCTATAATTCACCCCTCCACTTT. It specifies CATSRDQGYNSPLHF. The gene calls are TRBV15 and TRBJ1-6; tentative D call: TRBD1 (5 bases). This CDR3 is built from 15 residues. Germline V gives CDR1 LNHNV, CDR2 YYDKDF (reference sequence). V dropped 0 bases and J dropped 3 bases, with 6 bases sitting between them.

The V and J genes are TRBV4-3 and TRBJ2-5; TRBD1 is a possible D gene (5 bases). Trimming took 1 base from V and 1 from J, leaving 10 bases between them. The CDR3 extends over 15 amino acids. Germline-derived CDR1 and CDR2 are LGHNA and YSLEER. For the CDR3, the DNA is TGCGCCAGCAGCCAAGCGACAGTGAGCCAAGAGACCCAGTACTTC. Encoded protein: CASSQATVSQETQYF.

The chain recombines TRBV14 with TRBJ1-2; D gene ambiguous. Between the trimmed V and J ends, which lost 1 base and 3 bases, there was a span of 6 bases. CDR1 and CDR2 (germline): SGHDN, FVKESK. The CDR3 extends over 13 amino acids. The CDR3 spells CASSQGHHYGYTF. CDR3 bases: TGTGCCAGCAGCCAAGGCCACCACTATGGCTACACCTTC.

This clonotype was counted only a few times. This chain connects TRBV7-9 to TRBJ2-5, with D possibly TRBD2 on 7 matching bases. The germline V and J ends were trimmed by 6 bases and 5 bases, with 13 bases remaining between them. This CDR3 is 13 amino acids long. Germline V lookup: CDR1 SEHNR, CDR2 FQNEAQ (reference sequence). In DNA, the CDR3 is TGTGCCAGCAGAGGGGGGGGGCACGAGACCCAGTACTTC. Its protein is CASRGGGHETQYF.

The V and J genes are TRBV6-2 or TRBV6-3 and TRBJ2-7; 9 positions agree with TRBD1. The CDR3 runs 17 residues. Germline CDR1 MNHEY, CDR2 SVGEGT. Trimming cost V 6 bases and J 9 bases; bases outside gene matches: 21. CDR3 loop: CASSTNKAFGEDRGQYV. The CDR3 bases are TGTGCCAGCAGCACCAATAAAGCCTTCGGAGAGGACAGGGGGCAGTACGTC.

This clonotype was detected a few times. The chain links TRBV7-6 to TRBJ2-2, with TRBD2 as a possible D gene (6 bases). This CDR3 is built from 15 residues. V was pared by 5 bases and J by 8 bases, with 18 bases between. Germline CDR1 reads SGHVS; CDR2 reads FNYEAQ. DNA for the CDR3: TGTGCCAGCAGCCGACTAGGGGCGGGCGAAGGGGAGCTGTTTTTT. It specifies CASSRLGAGEGELFF.

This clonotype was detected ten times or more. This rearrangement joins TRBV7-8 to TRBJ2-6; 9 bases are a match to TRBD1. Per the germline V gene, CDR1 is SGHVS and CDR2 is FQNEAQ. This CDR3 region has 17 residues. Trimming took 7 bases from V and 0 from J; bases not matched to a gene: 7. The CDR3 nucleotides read TGTGCCAGCAAAGTCGGGACAGGGATCTCTGGGGCCAACGTCCTGACTTTC. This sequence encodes CASKVGTGISGANVLTF.

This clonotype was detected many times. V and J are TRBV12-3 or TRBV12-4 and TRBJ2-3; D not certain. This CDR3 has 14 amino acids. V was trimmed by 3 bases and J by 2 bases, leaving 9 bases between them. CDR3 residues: CASSFSGYTDTQYF. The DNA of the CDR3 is TGTGCCAGCAGTTTCTCTGGCTACACAGATACGCAGTATTTT.

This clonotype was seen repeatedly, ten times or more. CDR3 bases: TGTGCCAGCAGCTTAGAGGGTATACTGAACACTGAAGCTTTCTTT. It specifies CASSLEGILNTEAFF. The V and J genes are TRBV7-9 and TRBJ1-1; no reliable D call. This CDR3 contains 15 residues. The ends were cut back, 1 base at V and 0 bases at J, with 9 bases in the middle. Germline values: CDR1 SEHNR, CDR2 FQNEAQ (reference sequence). Full variable domain (missing parts from reference TRBV7-9 and TRBJ1-1): DTGVSQNPRHKITKRGQNVTFRCDPISEHNRLYWYRQTLGQGPEFLTYFQNEAQLEKSRLLSDRFSAERPKGSFSTLEIQRTEQGDSAMYLCASSLEGILNTEAFFGQGTRLTVV.

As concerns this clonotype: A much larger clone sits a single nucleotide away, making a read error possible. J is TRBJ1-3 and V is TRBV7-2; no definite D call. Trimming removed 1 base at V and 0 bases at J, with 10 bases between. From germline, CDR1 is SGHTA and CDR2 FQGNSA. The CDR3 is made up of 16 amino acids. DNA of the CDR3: TGTGCCAGCAGCTTAGAGGTTGAAGCCTCTGGAAACACCATATATTTT. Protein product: CASSLEVEASGNTIYF.

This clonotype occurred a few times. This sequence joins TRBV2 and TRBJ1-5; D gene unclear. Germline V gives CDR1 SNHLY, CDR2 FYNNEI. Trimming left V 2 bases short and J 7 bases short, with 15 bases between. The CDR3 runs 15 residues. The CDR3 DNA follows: TGTGCCAGCAGTGAATGGACGGCCTCAGGACAGCCCCAGCATTTT. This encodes CASSEWTASGQPQHF.